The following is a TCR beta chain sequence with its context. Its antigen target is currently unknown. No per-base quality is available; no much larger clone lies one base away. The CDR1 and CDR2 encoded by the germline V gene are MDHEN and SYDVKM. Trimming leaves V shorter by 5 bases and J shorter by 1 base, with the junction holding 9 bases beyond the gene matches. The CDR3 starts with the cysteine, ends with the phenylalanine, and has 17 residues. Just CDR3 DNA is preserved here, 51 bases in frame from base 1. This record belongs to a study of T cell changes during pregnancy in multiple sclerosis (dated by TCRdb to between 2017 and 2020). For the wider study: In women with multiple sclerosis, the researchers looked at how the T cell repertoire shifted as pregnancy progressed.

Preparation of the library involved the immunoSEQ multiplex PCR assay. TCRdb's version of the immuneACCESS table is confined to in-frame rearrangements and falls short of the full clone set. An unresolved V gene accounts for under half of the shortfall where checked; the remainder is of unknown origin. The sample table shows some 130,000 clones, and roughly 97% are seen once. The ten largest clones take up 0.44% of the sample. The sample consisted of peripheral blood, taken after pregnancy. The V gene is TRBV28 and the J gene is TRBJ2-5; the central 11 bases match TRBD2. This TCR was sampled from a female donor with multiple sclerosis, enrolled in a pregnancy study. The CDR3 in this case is CASSSTSGRFSQETQYF. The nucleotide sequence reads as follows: TGTGCCAGCAGTAGTACTAGCGGGAGATTCTCCCAAGAGACCCAGTACTTC.